The next 29 T cell receptor beta chains were all read from a single sample in a study of blood T cell repertoires in COVID-19. The data were produced by immunoSEQ multiplex PCR, yet TCRdb's version contains in-frame clones alone and is incomplete. The data show about 440,000 clones, around 90% seen once. The specimen sequenced was PBMCs or T cells enriched from blood (not recorded which). These receptors originate from a man aged 18 to 30 who had recovered from COVID-19.

This chain joins TRBV2 and TRBJ1-2; D call uncertain. With 11 bases removed from V and 6 bases from J, the gap between germline ends came to 13 bases. CDR3 length equals 11 residues. Germline-derived CDR1 and CDR2 are SNHLY and FYNNEI. The CDR3 bases are TGTGCCGGGCACCGGGGAGATGGCTACACCTTC. It codes for CAGHRGDGYTF.

This clone showed up just once. This chain links TRBV10-3 with TRBJ1-5; the D is unclear. This CDR3 has 14 residues. Germline assignment: CDR1 ENHRY and CDR2 SYGVKD. V was trimmed by 6 bases and J by 0 bases, leaving 9 bases between them. CDR3 residues: CAISSMNSNQPQHF. The CDR3 bases are TGTGCCATCAGCTCTATGAATAGCAATCAGCCCCAGCATTTT.

The rearrangement links TRBV5-5 to TRBJ1-5, with a tentative D call TRBD1 (5 bases). The germline CDR1 and CDR2 sequences are SGHKS and YYEKEE (reference sequence). Deletions cut 1 base from V and 6 bases from J, with 17 bases between. The CDR3 is 16 amino acids. The CDR3 reads CASSLSATGGSQPQHF. CDR3 nucleotides: TGTGCCAGCAGCTTGAGTGCTACAGGCGGGAGTCAGCCCCAGCATTTT. The variable domain in full, completed from reference TRBV5-5 and TRBJ1-5, reads DAGVTQSPTHLIKTRGQQVTLRCSPISGHKSVSWYQQVLGQGPQFIFQYYEKEERGRGNFPDRFSARQFPNYSSELNVNALLLGDSALYLCASSLSATGGSQPQHFGDGTRLSIL.

The chain combines TRBV19 with TRBJ1-6, with a tentative D call TRBD1 (5 bases). V was shortened by 5 bases and J by 7 bases, with 9 bases between the two germline ends. The CDR3 is 13 residues long. Germline CDR1 LNHDA, CDR2 SQIVND (reference sequence). DNA for the CDR3: TGTGCCAGTAGTGGGGCGGGAAATTCACCCCTCCACTTT. Translated, it gives CASSGAGNSPLHF.

The chain links TRBV10-1 to TRBJ1-1; D may be TRBD1 (5 bases). CDR1 is WNHNN and CDR2 is SYGVQD in the germline V gene (reference sequence). The CDR3 consists of 15 residues. V was clipped by 3 bases and J by 5 bases, with 16 bases between them. The CDR3 sequence is CASSEEAKGRTEAFF. The CDR3 bases are TGCGCCAGCAGTGAAGAGGCGAAGGGGCGGACTGAAGCTTTCTTT.

The CDR3 DNA reads as TGTGCCAGCAGCGACAAAGCGGGAGAGGCGTCCGGGGAGCTGTTTTTT. This gives the protein CASSDKAGEASGELFF. This chain joins TRBV2 and TRBJ2-2; the match to TRBD2 covers 8 bases. The V and J ends lost 6 bases and 6 bases, in that order; junction bases with no gene match: 12. CDR3 size: 16 residues. Germline CDR1 SNHLY, CDR2 FYNNEI.

The gene calls are TRBV7-2 and TRBJ2-7, with 9 bases identical to TRBD1. The CDR3 runs to 14 residues. Germline lookup yields CDR1 SGHTA and CDR2 FQGNSA. J lost 2 bases, V lost 5 bases, and 4 bases had no gene match. CDR3 in amino acids: CASSATGGTYEQYF. The CDR3, as DNA: TGTGCCAGCAGCGCGACAGGGGGGACCTACGAGCAGTACTTC.

Details on this clone: Other nucleotide sequences in the sample specify the same CDR3. The chain couples TRBV29-1 to TRBJ1-1; no firm D call. There are 10 residues in the CDR3. The V end lost 7 bases, the J end lost 3 bases, and 6 bases lay between the germline ends. Germline V gives CDR1 SQVTM, CDR2 ANQGSEA. The CDR3 DNA follows: TGCAGCGGTTTAGACACTGAAGCTTTCTTT. Its translation is CSGLDTEAFF.

V is TRBV7-9 and J is TRBJ2-1; D might be TRBD1 (5 bases). Trimming took 0 bases from V and 3 from J, leaving 6 bases between them. The CDR3 has 14 amino acids. Per the germline V gene, CDR1 is SEHNR and CDR2 is FQNEAQ (reference sequence). The CDR3 here is CASSLAGDYNEQFF. The CDR3 DNA reads TGTGCCAGCAGCTTAGCAGGGGACTACAATGAGCAGTTCTTC.

This clone was seen only once. The rearrangement joins TRBV2 to TRBJ2-3, with 10 bases lining up with TRBD2. The CDR3 is 16 residues long. Germline-derived CDR1 and CDR2 are SNHLY and FYNNEI. J was trimmed by 1 base and V by 2 bases; bases with no gene match: 3. The CDR3 region is CASSESGRAGTDTQYF. In DNA form, the CDR3 reads TGTGCCAGCAGTGAAAGCGGGAGGGCCGGCACAGATACGCAGTATTTT.

This chain joins TRBV28 and TRBJ1-5; D uncertain. V was shortened by 5 bases and J by 7 bases, with 18 bases between the two germline ends. The V gene's germline CDR1 is MDHEN and CDR2 SYDVKM. The CDR3 has 15 residues. In DNA, the CDR3 is TGTGCCAGCAGTCCTCTTTCGGGTAGTATACAGCCCCAGCATTTT. This gives the protein CASSPLSGSIQPQHF.

The chain couples TRBV11-2 to TRBJ2-3, with D unclear. Germline-derived CDR1 and CDR2 are SGHAT and FQNNGV. The V gene lost 4 bases and the J gene lost 2 bases, with 19 bases spanning the gap. This CDR3 contains 17 residues. CDR3 sequence reads: CASSSLRKRSNTDTQYF. The CDR3 bases are TGTGCCAGCAGCTCCCTTAGGAAACGGAGTAACACAGATACGCAGTATTTT. The full variable domain, with the rest looked up from reference TRBV11-2 and TRBJ2-3, is EAGVAQSPRYKIIEKRQSVAFWCNPISGHATLYWYQQILGQGPKLLIQFQNNGVVDDSQLPKDRFSAERLKGVDSTLKIQPAKLEDSAVYLCASSSLRKRSNTDTQYFGPGTRLTVL.

This chain joins TRBV5-4 and TRBJ2-5, with D perhaps TRBD1 (5 bases). This CDR3 contains 16 residues. Germline lookup yields CDR1 SGHNT and CDR2 YYREEE (reference sequence). V was cut by 5 bases and J by 5 bases, with 22 bases left in between. In DNA, the CDR3 is TGTGCCAGCAGTCCCCGGCAGGGTTCGGTAGGGGAGACCCAGTACTTC. It specifies CASSPRQGSVGETQYF.

The gene calls are TRBV20-1 and TRBJ1-2; no reliable D call. V shed 3 bases and J shed 7 bases, with 18 bases lying between them. The CDR3 has 14 amino acids. Germline V CDR1 and CDR2: DFQATT, SNEGSKA (reference sequence). CDR3 residues: CSASASGGASGYTF. CDR3 DNA: TGCAGTGCTAGTGCATCGGGAGGAGCGTCTGGCTACACCTTC.

CDR3 DNA: TGTGCCAGCAGTTTGAGGACAGGGGGCGCGATTTATGACAATGAGCAGTTCTTC. This codes for CASSLRTGGAIYDNEQFF. The chain combines TRBV27 with TRBJ2-1; 11 nucleotides align to TRBD1. The CDR3 contains 18 residues. Germline V lookup: CDR1 MNHEY, CDR2 SMNVEV (reference sequence). The V gene end was trimmed by 3 bases and the J gene end by 5 bases; junction bases not matched to a gene: 12.

This chain joins TRBV5-1 and TRBJ2-1, with D possibly matching TRBD2 (6 bases). Germline CDR1 SGHRS, CDR2 YFSETQ. Deletions cut 0 bases from V and 13 bases from J, with 14 bases between. This CDR3 spans 13 amino acids. Here the CDR3 DNA reads TGCGCCAGCAGCTTGGGGCTAGCGAGGTTACAGTTCTTC. Amino acids: CASSLGLARLQFF.

The CDR3 region is CASSLLDRGYTF. The CDR3 DNA follows: TGTGCCAGCAGCCTCCTCGACAGGGGCTACACCTTC. The V and J genes are TRBV11-3 and TRBJ1-2, with D perhaps matching TRBD1 (6 bases). Trimming cost V 5 bases and J 8 bases, with 12 bases left between them. The CDR3 is made up of 12 amino acids. Germline CDR1 is SGHNT and CDR2 is YENEEA.

This clone was seen a few times. The V call is TRBV28, the J call TRBJ1-4; D is uncertain. Trimming left V 6 bases short and J 10 bases short, with 18 bases between. CDR3 size: 14 residues. The germline CDR1 and CDR2 sequences are MDHEN and SYDVKM. This chain's CDR3 is CASRTYGEGGKLFF. DNA for the CDR3: TGTGCCAGCAGAACCTACGGGGAAGGAGGAAAACTGTTTTTT.

Only a few counts were recorded for this clone. The chain uses TRBV27 and TRBJ2-2; 9 nucleotides line up with TRBD1. Germline V gene data show CDR1 as MNHEY and CDR2 as SMNVEV (reference sequence). After removal of 2 bases from V and 8 bases from J, the junction contained 12 bases not matched to a gene. This CDR3 has 17 residues. The CDR3 region is CASSLSGTGWSGGELFF. The DNA for the CDR3 is TGTGCCAGCAGTTTAAGTGGGACAGGGTGGAGCGGAGGGGAGCTGTTTTTT.

The table lists this clone with a count of one. V is TRBV27 and J is TRBJ1-2; 7 bases match TRBD1. The CDR3 runs to 16 residues. The ends lost 2 bases at V and 8 bases at J; junction bases unmatched: 14. CDR1 and CDR2 from the germline V gene are MNHEY and SMNVEV (reference sequence). CDR3 DNA: TGTGCCAGCAGTTTAGAAGCCCCAGGGGGTATGTTGGGCTACACCTTC. This encodes CASSLEAPGGMLGYTF.

The rearrangement links TRBV19 to TRBJ1-4, with TRBD1 matching over 8 bases. The CDR3 runs to 13 residues. Germline values: CDR1 LNHDA, CDR2 SQIVND (reference sequence). With V trimmed by 10 bases and J by 3 bases, 4 bases remained unmatched. The CDR3 protein is CATLTGANEKLFF. The CDR3 nucleotides are TGTGCCACCCTGACAGGGGCTAATGAAAAACTGTTTTTT.

This sequence joins TRBV29-1 and TRBJ2-3; TRBD1 matches 7 bases. The CDR3 is 13 residues long. Unmatched junction bases numbered 9, after V lost 4 bases and J lost 8 bases. Germline loops: CDR1 SQVTM, CDR2 ANQGSEA. The CDR3 DNA is TGCAGCGTTGGTGACAGGGCACCCTCTACGCAGTATTTT. This codes for CSVGDRAPSTQYF.

V is TRBV3-1 (or the pseudogene TRBV3-2) and J is TRBJ1-4; D ambiguous. Trimming removed 0 bases from V and 2 bases from J, with 10 bases in between. This CDR3 spans 16 amino acids. The germline V gene has CDR1 LGHDT and CDR2 YNNKEL (reference sequence). The CDR3 coding sequence is TGTGCCAGCAGCCAAGATGTGGAGGCGACTAATGAAAAACTGTTTTTT. It codes for CASSQDVEATNEKLFF.

The CDR3 loop reads CASSQGRVLNEQFF. CDR3 bases: TGTGCCAGCAGTCAGGGCCGAGTCCTCAATGAGCAGTTCTTC. The chain recombines TRBV28 with TRBJ2-1, with a weak D call TRBD1 (5 bases). The ends were cut back, 5 bases at V and 6 bases at J, with 14 bases in the middle. The CDR3 extends over 14 amino acids. The germline gives CDR1 MDHEN, CDR2 SYDVKM. Drawing the rest from reference TRBV28 and TRBJ2-1, the complete variable domain is DVKVTQSSRYLVKRTGEKVFLECVQDMDHENMFWYRQDPGLGLRLIYFSYDVKMKEKGDIPEGYSVSREKKERFSLILESASTNQTSMYLCASSQGRVLNEQFFGPGTRLTVL.

Points on this clone: Other DNA variants within this sample encode the same CDR3. V is TRBV5-1 and J is TRBJ1-1; 8 bases fit TRBD1. The length of the CDR3 is 16 residues. Trimming removed 7 bases from V and 0 bases from J; junction bases left unmatched: 11. Germline V gene data show CDR1 as SGHRS and CDR2 as YFSETQ. The CDR3 bases are TGCGCCAGCCGGTTAGGGACAGGCAGACTGAACACTGAAGCTTTCTTT. This translates into CASRLGTGRLNTEAFF.

This clone was detected once. This sequence joins TRBV2 and TRBJ1-3; 7 bases are a match to TRBD1. With 7 bases clipped from V and 4 bases from J, the junction kept 7 bases outside the gene matches. Germline assignment: CDR1 SNHLY and CDR2 FYNNEI. The CDR3 is 14 residues long. CDR3 sequence (DNA): TGTGCCAGCATTAACGACAGGGTAGGAAACACCATATATTTT. As protein: CASINDRVGNTIYF.

The chain links TRBV10-1 to TRBJ2-3, with TRBD2 matching 12 bases. This CDR3 comprises 16 residues. With V trimmed by 6 bases and J by 3 bases, 7 bases remained unmatched. From germline, CDR1 is WNHNN and CDR2 SYGVQD (reference sequence). DNA for the CDR3: TGCGCCAGCAGCCGGAGGACTAGCGGGAAGACAGATACGCAGTATTTT. Translating gives CASSRRTSGKTDTQYF.

The V gene is TRBV2, the J gene TRBJ1-4, with D hard to call. V lost 3 bases and J lost 12, with 8 bases in between. The CDR3 has 11 amino acids. The V gene's germline CDR1 is SNHLY and CDR2 FYNNEI. CDR3 bases: TGTGCCAGCAGTGAGTTCGGGGAACTGTTTTTT. This codes for CASSEFGELFF.

The genes are TRBV28 and TRBJ2-4, with D possibly TRBD2 on 6 matching bases. V was cut by 1 base and J by 7 bases, with 14 bases left in between. This CDR3 spans 15 amino acids. From germline, CDR1 is MDHEN and CDR2 SYDVKM. DNA of the CDR3: TGTGCCAGCAGTTTATCCGGACGGGGGTGGAACATTCAGTACTTC. Translation: CASSLSGRGWNIQYF. Full variable domain (outside the CDR3, taken from reference TRBV28 and TRBJ2-4): DVKVTQSSRYLVKRTGEKVFLECVQDMDHENMFWYRQDPGLGLRLIYFSYDVKMKEKGDIPEGYSVSREKKERFSLILESASTNQTSMYLCASSLSGRGWNIQYFGAGTRLSVL.